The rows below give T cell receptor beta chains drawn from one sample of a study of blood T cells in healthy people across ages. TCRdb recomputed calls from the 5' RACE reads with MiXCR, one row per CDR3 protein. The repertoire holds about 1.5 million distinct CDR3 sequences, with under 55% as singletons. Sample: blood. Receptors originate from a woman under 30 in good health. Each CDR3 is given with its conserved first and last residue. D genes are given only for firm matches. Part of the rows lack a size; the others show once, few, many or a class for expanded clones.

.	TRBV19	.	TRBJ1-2	CASSIGEEYGYTF	TGTGCCAGTAGTATAGGCGAAGAGTATGGCTACACCTTC
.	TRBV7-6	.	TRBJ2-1	CASSYGVGHADLSSYNEQFF	TGTGCCAGCAGCTACGGTGTGGGACACGCCGACCTAAGCTCCTACAATGAGCAGTTCTTC
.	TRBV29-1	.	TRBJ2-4	CSVVLEQNIQYF	TGCAGCGTTGTCCTAGAGCAAAACATTCAGTACTTC
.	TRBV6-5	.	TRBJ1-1	CASSYHGKLAEAFF	TGTGCCAGCAGTTATCACGGAAAGTTGGCTGAAGCTTTCTTT
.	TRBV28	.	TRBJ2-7	CANSFGGGLQETRYF	TGTGCCAACAGTTTTGGGGGCGGATTACAAGAGACCCGGTACTTC
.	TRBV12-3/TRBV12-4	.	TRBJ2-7	CASSFVLARSYEQYF	TGTGCCAGCAGTTTCGTCCTAGCGAGGTCTTACGAGCAGTACTTC
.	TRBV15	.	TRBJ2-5	CATSNRVGTQYF	TGTGCCACCAGCAATAGGGTGGGGACCCAGTACTTC
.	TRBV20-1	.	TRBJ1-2	CSARWGRANYGYTF	TGCAGTGCTAGATGGGGACGGGCGAACTATGGCTACACCTTC
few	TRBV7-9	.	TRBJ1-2	CASSSGQYGYTF	TGTGCCAGCAGCTCCGGACAGTATGGCTACACCTTC
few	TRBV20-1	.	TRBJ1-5	CSARTPQGNQPQHF	TGCAGTGCTAGAACCCCGCAGGGGAATCAGCCCCAGCATTTT
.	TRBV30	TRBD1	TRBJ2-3	CAWSVGGGITDTQYF	TGTGCCTGGAGTGTAGGGGGCGGCATCACAGATACGCAGTATTTT
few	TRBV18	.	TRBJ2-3	CASSPPQGHTDTQYF	TGTGCCAGCTCACCGCCGCAGGGACACACAGATACGCAGTATTTT
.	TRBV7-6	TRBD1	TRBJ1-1	CASSFGAAGGTEAFF	TGTGCCAGCAGCTTTGGGGCCGCAGGGGGCACTGAAGCTTTCTTT
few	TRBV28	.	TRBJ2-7	CASSFRRISYEQYF	TGTGCCAGCAGTTTCCGGCGCATCTCCTACGAGCAGTACTTC
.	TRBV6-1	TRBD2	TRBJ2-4	CASSEGRLAMGIQYF	TGTGCCAGCAGTGAGGGGAGACTAGCGATGGGCATTCAGTACTTC
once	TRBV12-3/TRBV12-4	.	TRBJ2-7	CASSLGSREQYF	TGTGCCAGCAGTTTAGGTAGTCGCGAGCAGTACTTC
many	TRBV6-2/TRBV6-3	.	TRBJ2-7	CASSREYEQYF	TGTGCCAGCAGCCGTGAATACGAGCAGTACTTC
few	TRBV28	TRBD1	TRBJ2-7	CVQGTACTYEQYF	TGTGTACAGGGGACGGCCTGTACCTACGAGCAGTACTTC
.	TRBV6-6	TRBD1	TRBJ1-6	CASSQHGQAGGSPLHF	TGTGCCAGCAGTCAACACGGACAGGCGGGGGGTTCACCCCTCCACTTT
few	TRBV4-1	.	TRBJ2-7	CASSQFGGHSYEQYF	TGCGCCAGCAGCCAGTTCGGGGGGCACTCCTACGAGCAGTACTTC
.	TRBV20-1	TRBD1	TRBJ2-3	CSAQRTGPGTDTQYF	TGCAGTGCCCAACGGACAGGGCCAGGCACAGATACGCAGTATTTT
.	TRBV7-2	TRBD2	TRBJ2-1	CASSLDGTSVYNEQFF	TGTGCCAGCAGCTTAGACGGGACTAGCGTATACAATGAGCAGTTCTTC
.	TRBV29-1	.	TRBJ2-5	CSVPSRGQVTQYF	TGCAGCGTGCCCTCACGGGGACAAGTGACCCAGTACTTC
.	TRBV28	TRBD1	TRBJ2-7	CASSPPPDRVWYEQYF	TGTGCCAGCAGTCCACCTCCGGACAGGGTCTGGTACGAGCAGTACTTC
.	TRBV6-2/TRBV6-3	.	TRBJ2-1	CASSLTYINEQFF	TGTGCCAGCAGTCTTACGTACATCAATGAGCAGTTCTTC
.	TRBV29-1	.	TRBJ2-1	CSVAGHSSSYNEQFF	TGCAGCGTTGCCGGGCATTCTAGCTCCTACAATGAGCAGTTCTTC
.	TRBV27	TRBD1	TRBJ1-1	CASSALGQANTEAFF	TGTGCCAGCAGTGCCCTCGGACAGGCGAACACTGAAGCTTTCTTT
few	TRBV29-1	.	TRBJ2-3	CSVLVLVTQYF	TGCAGCGTTCTGGTGCTTGTTACGCAGTATTTT
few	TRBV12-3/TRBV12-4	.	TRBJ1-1	CASSFPELNTEAFF	TGTGCCAGCAGTTTTCCGGAGCTGAACACTGAAGCTTTCTTT
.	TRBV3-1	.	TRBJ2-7	CASSQPSVSYEQYF	TGTGCCAGCAGCCAACCTAGCGTCTCCTACGAGCAGTACTTC
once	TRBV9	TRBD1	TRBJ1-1	CASSVGDRGSETEAFF	TGTGCCAGCAGCGTAGGGGACAGGGGGTCGGAAACTGAAGCTTTCTTT
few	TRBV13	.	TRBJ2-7	CASSLTGSYLHEQYF	TGTGCCAGCAGCTTAACAGGCTCGTACTTGCACGAGCAGTACTTC
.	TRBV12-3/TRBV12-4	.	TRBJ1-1	CASTPVYEAFF	TGTGCCAGCACCCCGGTCTATGAAGCTTTCTTT
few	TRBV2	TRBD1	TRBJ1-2	CASFFPGQGANYGYTF	TGTGCCAGTTTCTTTCCTGGACAGGGAGCTAACTATGGCTACACCTTC
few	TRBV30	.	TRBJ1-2	CAGSRDGTVTF	TGTGCCGGGAGTCGGGACGGCACCGTCACCTTC
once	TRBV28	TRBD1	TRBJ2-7	CASRPSGTGAYEQYF	TGTGCCAGCAGGCCGTCTGGGACAGGGGCCTACGAGCAGTACTTC
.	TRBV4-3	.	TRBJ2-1	CASSQSRAGYNEQFF	TGCGCCAGCAGCCAATCAAGGGCAGGGTACAATGAGCAGTTCTTC
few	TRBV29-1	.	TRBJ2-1	CSAPPDSSVLYNEQFF	TGCAGCGCTCCCCCGGACAGCTCCGTGTTGTACAATGAGCAGTTCTTC
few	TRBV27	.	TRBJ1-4	CASSLSRGDRWTRGKLFF	TGTGCCAGCAGTTTATCGAGGGGAGACAGGTGGACTAGAGGAAAACTGTTTTTT
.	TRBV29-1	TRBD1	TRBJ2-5	CSVYRGKWYF	TGCAGCGTGTACAGGGGGAAATGGTACTTC
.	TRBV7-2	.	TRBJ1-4	CASRGQGSEKLFF	TGTGCCAGCCGCGGCCAGGGAAGCGAAAAACTGTTTTTT
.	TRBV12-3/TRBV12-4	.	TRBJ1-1	CASSNPTWGHMNTEAFF	TGTGCCAGCAGTAACCCCACCTGGGGGCATATGAACACGGAAGCTTTCTTT
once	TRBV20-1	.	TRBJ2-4	CSARDPGWGNIQYF	TGCAGTGCTAGAGATCCCGGGTGGGGAAACATTCAGTACTTC
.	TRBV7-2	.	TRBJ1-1	CASSLVPGDTEAFF	TGTGCCAGCAGCTTAGTCCCAGGGGACACTGAAGCTTTCTTT
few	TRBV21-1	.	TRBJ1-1	CASSRLREANTEAFF	TGTGCCAGCAGCCGTTTGAGGGAAGCGAACACTGAAGCTTTCTTT
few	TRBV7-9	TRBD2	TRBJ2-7	CASSLGWSSGSSYNEQYF	TGTGCCAGCAGCTTAGGATGGTCTAGCGGGTCATCCTACAATGAGCAGTACTTC
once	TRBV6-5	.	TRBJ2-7	CASSYSRLGGNEQYF	TGTGCCAGCAGTTACTCTAGGCTAGGTGGCAATGAGCAGTACTTC
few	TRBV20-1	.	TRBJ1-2	CSARAVSTAGYTF	TGCAGTGCTAGAGCTGTCTCGACAGCCGGCTACACCTTC
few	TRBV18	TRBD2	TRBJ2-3	CASSPVSGTSTDTQYF	TGTGCCAGCTCACCCGTCAGCGGGACTAGCACAGATACGCAGTATTTT
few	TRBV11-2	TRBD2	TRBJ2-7	CASSSGSSGALSSYEQYF	TGTGCCAGCAGCTCAGGCTCTAGCGGAGCTCTATCCTCCTACGAGCAGTACTTC
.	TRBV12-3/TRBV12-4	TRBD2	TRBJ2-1	CASSPLGTSGNNEQFF	TGTGCCAGCAGTCCCCTCGGGACTAGCGGGAACAATGAGCAGTTCTTC
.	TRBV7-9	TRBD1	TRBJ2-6	CASSPNRGPGANVLTF	TGTGCCAGCAGCCCTAACAGGGGGCCCGGGGCCAACGTCCTGACTTTC
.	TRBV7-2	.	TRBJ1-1	CASSLRTSEAFF	TGTGCCAGCAGCTTGCGGACATCTGAAGCTTTCTTT
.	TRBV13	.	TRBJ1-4	CASSLWGKLFF	TGTGCCAGCAGCTTATGGGGAAAACTGTTTTTT
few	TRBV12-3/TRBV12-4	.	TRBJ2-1	CASRRDRWDEQFF	TGTGCCAGCAGACGCGACCGTTGGGATGAGCAGTTCTTC
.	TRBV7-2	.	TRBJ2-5	CASSLSGWVLAEQETQYF	TGTGCCAGCAGCTTAAGCGGGTGGGTCTTAGCGGAACAAGAGACCCAGTACTTC
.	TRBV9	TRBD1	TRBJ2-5	CASSTGVRETQYF	TGTGCCAGCAGCACAGGGGTCCGGGAGACCCAGTACTTC
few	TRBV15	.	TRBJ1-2	CATSRDLVDLRYTF	TGTGCCACCAGCAGAGATTTGGTCGATCTGAGGTACACCTTC
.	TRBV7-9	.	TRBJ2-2	CASSSLDGLLNTGELFF	TGTGCCAGCAGCTCCCTAGACGGTCTACTTAACACCGGGGAGCTGTTTTTT